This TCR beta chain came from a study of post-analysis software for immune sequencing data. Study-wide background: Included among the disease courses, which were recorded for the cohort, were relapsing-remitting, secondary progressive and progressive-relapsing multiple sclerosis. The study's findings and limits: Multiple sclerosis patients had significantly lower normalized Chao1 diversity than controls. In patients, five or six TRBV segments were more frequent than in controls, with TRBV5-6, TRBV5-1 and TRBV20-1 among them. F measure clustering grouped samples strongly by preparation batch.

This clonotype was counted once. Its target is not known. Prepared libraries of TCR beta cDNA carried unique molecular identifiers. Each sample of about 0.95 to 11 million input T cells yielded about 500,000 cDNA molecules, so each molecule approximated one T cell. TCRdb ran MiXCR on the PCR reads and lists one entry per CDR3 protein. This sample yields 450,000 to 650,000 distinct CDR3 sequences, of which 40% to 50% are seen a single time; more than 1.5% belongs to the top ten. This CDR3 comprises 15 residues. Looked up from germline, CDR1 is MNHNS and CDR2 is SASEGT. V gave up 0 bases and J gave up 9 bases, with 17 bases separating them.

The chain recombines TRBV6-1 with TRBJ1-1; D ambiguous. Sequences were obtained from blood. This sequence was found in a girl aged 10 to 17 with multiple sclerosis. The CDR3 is CASSEAGGSGPKAFF. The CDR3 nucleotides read TGTGCCAGCAGTGAAGCCGGTGGCAGTGGACCCAAAGCTTTCTTT.